One and the same sample provided the 21 T cell receptor beta chains below, sequenced in a study of CD8 T cells in ankylosing spondylitis. Points from the study as a whole: Characteristic of ankylosing spondylitis blood, it appeared, was a TCR beta motif comprising several highly homologous variants.

Their cognate antigens are unknown. TCRdb re-called the 5' RACE reads with MiXCR, one entry per CDR3 protein. The sample carries 500,000 to 550,000 distinct CDR3 sequences, 9.5% to 15% recorded once. Sequencing input: blood, either unsorted or a sorted T cell fraction (not recorded which). The source is a male donor with ankylosing spondylitis.

This clonotype was detected many times. This chain links TRBV5-1 with TRBJ1-1, with 7 bases matching TRBD1. Germline V gene lookup returns CDR1 SGHRS and CDR2 YFSETQ. V trimming: 2 bases; J trimming: 7 bases; junction bases outside the gene matches: 5. The CDR3 is 13 residues long. CDR3 sequence: CASSFNDRDEAFF. The CDR3 DNA reads as TGCGCCAGCAGCTTTAATGACAGGGATGAAGCTTTCTTT. Full variable domain (outside the CDR3, taken from reference TRBV5-1 and TRBJ1-1): KAGVTQTPRYLIKTRGQQVTLSCSPISGHRSVSWYQQTPGQGLQFLFEYFSETQRNKGNFPGRFSGRQFSNSRSEMNVSTLELGDSALYLCASSFNDRDEAFFGQGTRLTVV.

V is TRBV5-1 and J is TRBJ1-1, with 10 bases matching TRBD1. The CDR3 loop spans 14 amino acids. V dropped 2 bases and J dropped 3; count of bases not matched to a gene: 1. Per germline, CDR1 SGHRS and CDR2 YFSETQ. DNA of the CDR3: TGCGCCAGCAGCTTTGACAGGGGGCACACTGAAGCTTTCTTT. Translated, it gives CASSFDRGHTEAFF.

The chain is built from TRBV5-1 and TRBJ2-3; tentative D call: TRBD2 (5 bases). This CDR3 has 14 residues. V lost 0 bases and J 4 bases, leaving 9 bases between the germline ends. The germline CDR1 and CDR2 sequences are SGHRS and YFSETQ. The CDR3 here is CASSLDSGSDTQYF. DNA of the CDR3: TGCGCCAGCAGCTTGGATTCGGGGTCAGATACGCAGTATTTT.

The gene calls are TRBV6-5 and TRBJ2-3, with 8 positions matching TRBD2. Germline-derived CDR1 and CDR2 are MNHEY and SVGAGI. The CDR3 has 15 residues. V trimming: 6 bases; J trimming: 6 bases; junction bases outside the gene matches: 11. The CDR3 bases are TGTGCCAGCAGATCTACTAGCGGAGGAGGGGATACGCAGTATTTT. Its protein is CASRSTSGGGDTQYF.

This clonotype was seen more than once but under ten times. The V gene is TRBV2, the J gene TRBJ2-1; 10 bases match TRBD2. The CDR3 runs 16 residues. J gave up 0 bases and V 4 bases, and 3 bases lay outside the gene matches. The germline CDR1 and CDR2 sequences are SNHLY and FYNNEI. The DNA of the CDR3 is TGTGCCAGCAGTGGGACTAGCGGAAGCTCCTACAATGAGCAGTTCTTC. It specifies CASSGTSGSSYNEQFF. Together with reference TRBV2 and TRBJ2-1, the CDR3 gives the full variable domain: EPEVTQTPSHQVTQMGQEVILRCVPISNHLYFYWYRQILGQKVEFLVSFYNNEISEKSEIFDDQFSVERPDGSNFTLKIRSTKLEDSAMYFCASSGTSGSSYNEQFFGPGTRLTVL.

This chain connects TRBV7-9 to TRBJ1-6; TRBD1 aligns across 8 bases. CDR3 length: 15 amino acids. CDR1 is SEHNR, CDR2 FQNEAQ, per germline (reference sequence). The trim removed 5 bases at V and 9 bases at J, leaving 9 bases unmatched. CDR3 sequence (DNA): TGTGCCAGCAGCCCCCCCGGACAGGGTATTTCACCCCTCCACTTT. It codes for CASSPPGQGISPLHF.

This clonotype was counted between two and nine times. The rearrangement joins TRBV7-8 to TRBJ2-3, with D unresolved. V dropped 5 bases and J dropped 9 bases, with 15 bases sitting between them. Germline values: CDR1 SGHVS, CDR2 FQNEAQ. CDR3 length: 13 amino acids. In DNA form, the CDR3 reads TGTGCCAGCAGCCACCCCTCCCCGCCCACGCAGTATTTT. Its protein product is CASSHPSPPTQYF.

This clonotype was seen at least ten times. The chain recombines TRBV3-1 with TRBJ2-7; D not certain. The CDR3 runs 15 residues. Germline CDR1 reads LGHDT; CDR2 reads YNNKEL (reference sequence). V was trimmed by 6 bases and J by 5 bases, leaving 20 bases between them. This chain's CDR3 is CASRSASLGSHEQYF. CDR3 in DNA: TGTGCCAGCAGAAGCGCCAGTCTGGGTTCTCACGAGCAGTACTTC.

This clonotype was found a few times. In nucleotides, the CDR3 is TGTGCCAGCAGCAAAAAGCCGGGACTTAACACAGATACGCAGTATTTT. This sequence encodes CASSKKPGLNTDTQYF. The chain joins TRBV7-6 to TRBJ2-3; TRBD2 might be the D (6 bases). In germline, CDR1 is SGHVS, CDR2 FNYEAQ. The ends were cut back, 5 bases at V and 2 bases at J, with 17 bases in the middle. This CDR3 region has 16 residues.

In this sample, this clonotype turned up a few times. This chain connects TRBV20-1 to TRBJ2-2, with D perhaps TRBD2 (6 bases). The CDR3 covers 13 residues. The germline CDR1 and CDR2 sequences are DFQATT and SNEGSKA (reference sequence). Trimming cost V 1 base and J 8 bases, with 11 bases left between them. Here the CDR3 DNA reads TGCAGTGCTAGAGGTGGCGGGACGGGGGAGCTGTTTTTT. Amino acid sequence: CSARGGGTGELFF.

This chain uses TRBV24-1 with TRBJ2-5, with 11 bases that match TRBD1. CDR1 and CDR2 from the germline V gene are KGHDR and SFDVKD. The CDR3 sequence is 13 residues long. The junction had 6 bases not matched to a gene; V was cut back by 11 bases and J by 5 bases. The CDR3 DNA reads as TGTGCCATCGGACAGGGGGCAACGGAGACCCAGTACTTC. Protein sequence: CAIGQGATETQYF.

The CDR3: CASSFARNTGELFF. CDR3 DNA: TGTGCCAGCAGTTTCGCCAGGAACACCGGGGAGCTGTTTTTT. The J gene is TRBJ2-2, the V gene TRBV27; no reliable D call. V gave up 3 bases and J gave up 1 base, with 6 bases separating them. This CDR3 is built from 14 residues. CDR1 is MNHEY, CDR2 SMNVEV, per germline (reference sequence).

This clonotype was seen a handful of times. This rearrangement joins TRBV10-3 to TRBJ1-5; 7 nucleotides match TRBD1. This CDR3 has 15 amino acids. Germline CDR1 and CDR2: ENHRY and SYGVKD. Trimming at V came to 5 bases and at J to 7 bases, leaving 11 bases not matched to a gene. The CDR3, as DNA: TGTGCCATCAGTACCACAGGGGAAAGTGGGCAGCCCCAGCATTTT. Encoded protein: CAISTTGESGQPQHF.

This chain joins TRBV11-1 and TRBJ2-3; TRBD2 aligns across 7 bases. V lost 5 bases, J lost 2 bases, and 7 bases stayed unmatched. The CDR3 consists of 15 residues. The V gene's germline CDR1 is SGHAT and CDR2 FQDESV (reference sequence). This CDR3 is CASSPREVVTDTQYF. Written as DNA, the CDR3 is TGTGCCAGCAGCCCACGGGAGGTAGTCACAGATACGCAGTATTTT.

The chain recombines TRBV5-1 with TRBJ2-1, with 8 nucleotides matching TRBD2. This CDR3 region has 15 residues. J was trimmed by 1 base and V by 2 bases; bases with no gene match: 2. The V gene's germline CDR1 is SGHRS and CDR2 YFSETQ. CDR3 loop: CASSFSGVSYNEQFF. DNA for the CDR3: TGCGCCAGCAGCTTTAGCGGGGTTTCCTACAATGAGCAGTTCTTC.

This rearrangement joins TRBV5-1 to TRBJ2-1; D not certain. V lost 0 bases and J lost 5, with 15 bases in between. The CDR3 spans 16 residues. The V gene's germline CDR1 is SGHRS and CDR2 YFSETQ. CDR3 in DNA: TGCGCCAGCAGCTTGGAAGTGGTGTGGACGCACAATGAGCAGTTCTTC. It codes for CASSLEVVWTHNEQFF.

In its sample, this clonotype was seen a few times. The chain is built from TRBV20-1 and TRBJ2-3; 8 bases align to TRBD1. CDR1 is DFQATT, CDR2 SNEGSKA, per germline (reference sequence). J lost 6 bases, V lost 3 bases, and 11 bases had no gene match. The CDR3 is 15 amino acids. CDR3 bases: TGCAGTGCTAGTGTCCCGGGACAGGCGGGCGATACGCAGTATTTT. This codes for CSASVPGQAGDTQYF.

This clonotype has just a few counts. The chain links TRBV20-1 to TRBJ2-1; no definite D call. Germline V lookup: CDR1 DFQATT, CDR2 SNEGSKA (reference sequence). V was clipped by 6 bases and J by 7 bases, with 16 bases between them. This CDR3 has 13 amino acids. The DNA of the CDR3 is TGCAGTGCCCCTCCACCTTCGAGGAATGAGCAGTTCTTC. Its protein is CSAPPPSRNEQFF.

The chain joins TRBV7-8 to TRBJ2-2; a possible D gene is TRBD1 (6 bases). Trimming cost V 5 bases and J 8 bases, with 15 bases left between them. The CDR3 runs 14 residues. Germline loops: CDR1 SGHVS, CDR2 FQNEAQ. CDR3 bases: TGTGCCAGCAGCATATCGGACAGTGCAGGGGAGCTGTTTTTT. As protein: CASSISDSAGELFF.

This clonotype was detected a few times. The chain is built from TRBV7-8 and TRBJ1-5; D is perhaps TRBD1 (6 bases). Trimming took 1 base from V and 5 from J, leaving 15 bases between them. Germline V lookup: CDR1 SGHVS, CDR2 FQNEAQ. The CDR3 totals 16 residues. In DNA, the CDR3 is TGTGCCAGCAGCTTAGGCTGGGGGCGAGGTGATCAGCCCCAGCATTTT. It translates to CASSLGWGRGDQPQHF.

This clonotype has only a few counts. This rearrangement joins TRBV7-9 to TRBJ2-7, with D maybe TRBD2 (6 bases). This CDR3 region has 15 residues. Germline V gene lookup returns CDR1 SEHNR and CDR2 FQNEAQ (reference sequence). The V end was cut by 2 bases, the J end by 0 bases, with 11 bases between. The CDR3 region has the DNA TGTGCCAGCAGCTTAAGCTTTAGCGGCTCCTACGAGCAGTACTTC. It yields the protein CASSLSFSGSYEQYF. Variable domain in full (rest from reference TRBV7-9 and TRBJ2-7): DTGVSQNPRHKITKRGQNVTFRCDPISEHNRLYWYRQTLGQGPEFLTYFQNEAQLEKSRLLSDRFSAERPKGSFSTLEIQRTEQGDSAMYLCASSLSFSGSYEQYFGPGTRLTVT.